This T cell receptor (beta chain) was observed in a study of blood T cell repertoires in COVID-19. Generated by immunoSEQ multiplex PCR, the TCRdb table keeps only in-frame clones and is missing some. The sample lists around 200,000 clones, 90% seen once, with about 0.58% in the top ten. V dropped 6 bases and J dropped 13; count of bases not matched to a gene: 14. Per germline, CDR1 ENHRY and CDR2 SYGVKD. This CDR3 has 15 residues. The sample holds one count of this clone. The chain employs TRBV10-3 and TRBJ2-1, with 11 bases matching TRBD2. The TCR originated in a man aged 50 to 60 with acute or convalescent COVID-19. Sequencing was carried out using peripheral blood. The chain's CDR3 is CAISGQEVAGGPQFF. CDR3 coding DNA: TGTGCCATCAGCGGCCAGGAGGTAGCGGGAGGGCCACAGTTCTTC.